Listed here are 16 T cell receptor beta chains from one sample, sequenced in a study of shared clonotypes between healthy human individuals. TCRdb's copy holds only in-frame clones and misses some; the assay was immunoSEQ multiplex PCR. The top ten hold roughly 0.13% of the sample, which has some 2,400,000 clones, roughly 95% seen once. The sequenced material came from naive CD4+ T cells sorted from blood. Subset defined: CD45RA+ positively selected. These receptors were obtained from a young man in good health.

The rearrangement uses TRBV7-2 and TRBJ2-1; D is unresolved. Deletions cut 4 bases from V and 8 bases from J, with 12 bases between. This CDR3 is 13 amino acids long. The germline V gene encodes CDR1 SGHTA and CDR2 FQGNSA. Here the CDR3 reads CASSSLEKDEQFF. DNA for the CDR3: TGTGCCAGCAGCTCCCTGGAAAAGGATGAGCAGTTCTTC.

Written as DNA, the CDR3 is TGTGCCAGCAACGAGGGGGGGCACGGCATTCAGTACTTC. Translated: CASNEGGHGIQYF. J is TRBJ2-4 and V is TRBV7-9; TRBD2 might be the D (7 bases). CDR3 length: 13 amino acids. Germline V gene lookup returns CDR1 SEHNR and CDR2 FQNEAQ (reference sequence). V lost 7 bases and J 9 bases, leaving 16 bases between the germline ends.

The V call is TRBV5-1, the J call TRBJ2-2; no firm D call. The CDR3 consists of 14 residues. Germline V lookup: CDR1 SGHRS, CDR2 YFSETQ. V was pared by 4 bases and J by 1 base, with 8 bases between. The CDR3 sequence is CASSGVWNTGELFF. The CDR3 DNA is TGCGCCAGCAGCGGAGTGTGGAACACCGGGGAGCTGTTTTTT.

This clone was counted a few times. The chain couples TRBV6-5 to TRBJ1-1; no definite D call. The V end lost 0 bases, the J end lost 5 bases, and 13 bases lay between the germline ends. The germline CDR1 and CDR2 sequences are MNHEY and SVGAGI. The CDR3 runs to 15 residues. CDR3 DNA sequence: TGTGCCAGCAGTTACTCAGGTCTTAAGCGGACTGAAGCTTTCTTT. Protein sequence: CASSYSGLKRTEAFF.

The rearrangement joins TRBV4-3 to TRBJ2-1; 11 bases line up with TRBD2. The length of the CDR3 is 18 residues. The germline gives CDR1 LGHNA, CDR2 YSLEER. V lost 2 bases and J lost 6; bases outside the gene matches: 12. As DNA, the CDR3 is TGCGCCAGCAGCCAAAAGATCAAACTAGCGGGAGTGTTCAATGAGCAGTTCTTC. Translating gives CASSQKIKLAGVFNEQFF.

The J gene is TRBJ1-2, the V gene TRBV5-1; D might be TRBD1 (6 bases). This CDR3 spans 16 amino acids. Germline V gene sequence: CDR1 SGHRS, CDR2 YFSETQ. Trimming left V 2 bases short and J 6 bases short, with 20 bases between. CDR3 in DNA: TGCGCCAGCAGCTTTTGGGGCAGGGGCGAAGTAAATGGCTACACCTTC. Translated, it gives CASSFWGRGEVNGYTF. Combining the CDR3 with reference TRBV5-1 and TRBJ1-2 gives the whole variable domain KAGVTQTPRYLIKTRGQQVTLSCSPISGHRSVSWYQQTPGQGLQFLFEYFSETQRNKGNFPGRFSGRQFSNSRSEMNVSTLELGDSALYLCASSFWGRGEVNGYTFGSGTRLTVV.

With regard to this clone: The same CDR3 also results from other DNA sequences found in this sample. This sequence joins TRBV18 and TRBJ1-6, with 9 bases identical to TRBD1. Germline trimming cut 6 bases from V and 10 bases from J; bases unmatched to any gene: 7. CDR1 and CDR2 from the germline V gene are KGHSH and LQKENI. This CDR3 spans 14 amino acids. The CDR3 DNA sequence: TGTGCCAGCTCTCCGACAGGGGGAAACTCACCCCTCCACTTT. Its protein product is CASSPTGGNSPLHF.

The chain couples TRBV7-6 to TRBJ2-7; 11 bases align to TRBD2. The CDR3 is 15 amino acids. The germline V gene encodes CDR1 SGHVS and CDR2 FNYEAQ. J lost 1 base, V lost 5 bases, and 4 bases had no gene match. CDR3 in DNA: TGTGCCAGCAGCCAAACTAGCGGGGGTTCCTACGAGCAGTACTTC. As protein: CASSQTSGGSYEQYF.

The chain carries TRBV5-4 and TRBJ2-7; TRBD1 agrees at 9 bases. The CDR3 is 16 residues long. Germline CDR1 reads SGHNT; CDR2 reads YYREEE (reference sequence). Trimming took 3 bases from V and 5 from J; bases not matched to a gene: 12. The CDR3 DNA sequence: TGTGCCAGCAGCTGGGAAACCGGGACAGGGTCTCACGAGCAGTACTTC. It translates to CASSWETGTGSHEQYF.

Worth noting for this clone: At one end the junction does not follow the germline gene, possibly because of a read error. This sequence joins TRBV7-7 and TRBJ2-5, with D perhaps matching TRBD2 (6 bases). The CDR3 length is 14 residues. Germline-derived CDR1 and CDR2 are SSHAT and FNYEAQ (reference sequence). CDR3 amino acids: CASSLTGVGETQYF. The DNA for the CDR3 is TGTGCTAGCAGCTTGACGGGGGTGGGAGAGACCCAGTACTTC.

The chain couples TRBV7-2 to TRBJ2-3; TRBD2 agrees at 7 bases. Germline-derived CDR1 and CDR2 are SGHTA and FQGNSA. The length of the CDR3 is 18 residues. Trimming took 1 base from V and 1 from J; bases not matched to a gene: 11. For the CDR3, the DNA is TGTGCCAGCAGCTTAGGCCCCACCGGGACTACCGGCACAGATACGCAGTATTTT. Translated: CASSLGPTGTTGTDTQYF.

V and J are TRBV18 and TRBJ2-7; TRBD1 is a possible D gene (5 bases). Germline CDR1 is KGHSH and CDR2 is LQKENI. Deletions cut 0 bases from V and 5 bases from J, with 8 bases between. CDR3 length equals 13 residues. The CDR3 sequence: CASSPPSRDEQYF. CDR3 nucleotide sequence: TGTGCCAGCTCACCACCGTCCAGGGACGAGCAGTACTTC.

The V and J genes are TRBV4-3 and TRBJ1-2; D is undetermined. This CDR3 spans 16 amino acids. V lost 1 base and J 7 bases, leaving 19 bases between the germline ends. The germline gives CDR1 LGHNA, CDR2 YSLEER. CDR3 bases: TGCGCCAGCAGCCAAGTCGGTAGCTTGGGAAGAAGTGGCTACACCTTC. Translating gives CASSQVGSLGRSGYTF.

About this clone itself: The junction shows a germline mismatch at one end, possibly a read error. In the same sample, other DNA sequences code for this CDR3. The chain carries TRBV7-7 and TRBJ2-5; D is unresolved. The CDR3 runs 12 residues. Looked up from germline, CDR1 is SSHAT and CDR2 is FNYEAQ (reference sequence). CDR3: CASSLDGETQYF. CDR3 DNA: TGTGCTAGCAGCTTAGATGGCGAGACCCAGTACTTC.

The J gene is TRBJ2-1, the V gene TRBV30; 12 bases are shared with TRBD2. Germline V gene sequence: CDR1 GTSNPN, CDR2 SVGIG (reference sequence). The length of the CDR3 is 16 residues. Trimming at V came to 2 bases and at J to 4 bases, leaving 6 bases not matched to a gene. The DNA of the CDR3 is TGTGCCTGGAGTATACTAGCGGGGGGAAGGTACAATGAGCAGTTCTTC. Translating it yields CAWSILAGGRYNEQFF.

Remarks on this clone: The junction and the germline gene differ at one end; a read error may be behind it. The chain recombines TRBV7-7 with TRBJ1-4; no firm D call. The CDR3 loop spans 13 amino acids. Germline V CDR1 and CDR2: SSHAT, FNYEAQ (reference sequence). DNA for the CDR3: TGTGCTAGCAGCCAAGGTACAAATGAAAAACTGTTTTTT. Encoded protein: CASSQGTNEKLFF.